Presented here are 12 T cell receptor beta chains from one specimen sequenced in a study of regulatory T cells in long-lasting Graves disease (dated by TCRdb to the early 2020s). What this sample's time point label stands for: newly diagnosed GD, antithyroid drugs for less than 3 months. For both TCR sequencing and RNA sequencing, RNA was extracted from PBMCs in TRIzol. Receptor libraries were prepared by multiplex PCR. Sequencing was performed on an Illumina HiSeq 4000. iRepertoire HTBI primers and Arm-PCR amplification of CDR3 regions were used to construct TCR beta libraries. Using fastp trimming at Q25 and MiXCR clonotype assembly, TCRdb reanalyzed the public sequencing data and kept in-frame beta chains. A single entry per CDR3 protein holds the most common genes and DNA from its merged rows. Across this sample there are about 420,000 distinct CDR3 sequences, with about 15% seen only once. The ten biggest clones cover 20% to 25% of the sample.

The same specimen was also included in a second study, on T cells in Graves' hyperthyroidism and ophthalmopathy.

Here the sequenced sample was peripheral blood mononuclear cells (PBMCs), taken at new diagnosis, from a patient treated with antithyroid drugs. The source is a woman between 18 and 30 years old with Graves disease. Donor details come from another sample of the same person, matched by shared clones.

This clonotype was detected only a few times. The V gene is TRBV7-2, the J gene TRBJ2-2, with unresolved D. Trimming shortened V by 5 bases and J by 5 bases, and 9 bases separated the two germline ends. The V gene's germline CDR1 is SGHTA and CDR2 FQGNSA. The CDR3 covers 13 residues. CDR3 loop: CASSKTMTGELFF. Here the CDR3 DNA reads TGTGCCAGCAGCAAAACGATGACCGGGGAGCTGTTTTTT.

This chain uses TRBV4-1 with TRBJ1-4; 11 positions match TRBD1. This CDR3 spans 19 amino acids. From germline, CDR1 is MGHRA and CDR2 YSYEKL. The junction had 12 bases not matched to a gene; V was cut back by 6 bases and J by 0 bases. The CDR3 sequence: CASRLGQGAWGATNEKLFF. Written as DNA, the CDR3 is TGCGCCAGCAGGCTAGGACAGGGGGCCTGGGGAGCAACTAATGAAAAACTGTTTTTT.

A few counts support this clonotype. The chain employs TRBV7-8 and TRBJ1-5; D call uncertain. Trimming cost V 1 base and J 3 bases, with 10 bases left between them. The CDR3 consists of 15 residues. The germline V gene has CDR1 SGHVS and CDR2 FQNEAQ. The CDR3 here is CASSLEADLNQPQHF. CDR3 coding DNA: TGTGCCAGCAGCTTAGAGGCAGACCTCAATCAGCCCCAGCATTTT.

Notes on this clonotype: One end of the junction fails to match germline, which may point to a read error. This chain links TRBV6-2 or TRBV6-3 with TRBJ2-5, with D maybe TRBD2 (5 bases). From germline, CDR1 is MNHEY and CDR2 SVGEGT. This CDR3 spans 15 amino acids. The DNA of the CDR3 is TGTGCCAGCAGTGACTCGATAAGCGGCCAAGAGACCCAGTACTTC. It codes for CASSDSISGQETQYF.

The gene calls are TRBV14 and TRBJ2-7; D might be TRBD1 (5 bases). Germline CDR1 SGHDN, CDR2 FVKESK. The CDR3 runs to 13 residues. V shed 2 bases and J shed 7 bases, with 12 bases lying between them. The CDR3, as DNA: TGTGCCAGCAGCCAATACAGGTTGGGTGAGCAGTACTTC. Its protein is CASSQYRLGEQYF. Complete variable domain (other parts from reference TRBV14 and TRBJ2-7): EAGVTQFPSHSVIEKGQTVTLRCDPISGHDNLYWYRRVMGKEIKFLLHFVKESKQDESGMPNNRFLAERTGGTYSTLKVQPAELEDSGVYFCASSQYRLGEQYFGPGTRLTVT.

This clonotype was detected ten times or more. This chain uses TRBV11-2 with TRBJ1-2; TRBD1 matches 11 bases. Per the germline V gene, CDR1 is SGHAT and CDR2 is FQNNGV. This CDR3 has 15 amino acids. The V segment lost 3 bases and the J segment 3 bases; nucleotides outside the gene matches: 3. The CDR3 loop reads CASSFAGQGDYGYTF. CDR3 DNA: TGTGCCAGCAGCTTTGCGGGACAGGGGGACTATGGCTACACCTTC. Supplemented by reference TRBV11-2 and TRBJ1-2, the full variable domain reads EAGVAQSPRYKIIEKRQSVAFWCNPISGHATLYWYQQILGQGPKLLIQFQNNGVVDDSQLPKDRFSAERLKGVDSTLKIQPAKLEDSAVYLCASSFAGQGDYGYTFGSGTRLTVV.

This clonotype was counted a few times. The V call is TRBV24-1, the J call TRBJ2-1; 7 bases line up with TRBD1. The CDR3 spans 15 residues. The germline V gene encodes CDR1 KGHDR and CDR2 SFDVKD. The junction had 9 bases not matched to a gene; V was cut back by 4 bases and J by 7 bases. The CDR3 nucleotides read TGTGCCACCAGTGACCCGTTACAGGGGCGGAATGAGCAGTTCTTC. It is translated as CATSDPLQGRNEQFF.

The chain employs TRBV7-2 and TRBJ2-6; D may be TRBD1 (5 bases). Germline assignment: CDR1 SGHTA and CDR2 FQGNSA. The V gene lost 0 bases and the J gene lost 0 bases, with 18 bases spanning the gap. This CDR3 is built from 20 residues. CDR3 nucleotides: TGTGCCAGCAGCTTAGCGACAAGGGGTCCAGAATACTCTGGGGCCAACGTCCTGACTTTC. This encodes CASSLATRGPEYSGANVLTF.

This clonotype was observed at least ten times. The rearrangement joins TRBV28 to TRBJ1-4; TRBD1 aligns across 7 bases. The CDR3 sequence is 15 residues long. The V and J ends lost 5 bases and 8 bases, in that order; junction bases with no gene match: 11. The V gene's germline CDR1 is MDHEN and CDR2 SYDVKM. CDR3 sequence reads: CASSIATGTKEKLFF. CDR3 sequence (DNA): TGTGCCAGCAGTATAGCGACAGGGACGAAGGAAAAACTGTTTTTT. Full variable domain (rest looked up from reference TRBV28 and TRBJ1-4): DVKVTQSSRYLVKRTGEKVFLECVQDMDHENMFWYRQDPGLGLRLIYFSYDVKMKEKGDIPEGYSVSREKKERFSLILESASTNQTSMYLCASSIATGTKEKLFFGSGTQLSVL.

The chain links TRBV2 to TRBJ2-1; D uncertain. The CDR3 spans 12 residues. Per germline, CDR1 SNHLY and CDR2 FYNNEI. The germline V and J ends were trimmed by 7 bases and 5 bases, with 9 bases remaining between them. CDR3 in amino acids: CASTLLDNEQFF. DNA of the CDR3: TGTGCCAGCACCCTGTTAGACAATGAGCAGTTCTTC.

This clonotype was counted at least ten times. The chain uses TRBV2 and TRBJ2-7, with D unclear. V dropped 0 bases and J dropped 1 base, with 1 base sitting between them. The CDR3 length is 12 residues. Germline CDR1 reads SNHLY; CDR2 reads FYNNEI. The CDR3 DNA follows: TGTGCCAGCAGTGAAGCTTCCTACGAGCAGTACTTC. Amino acids: CASSEASYEQYF.

The V call is TRBV6-2 or TRBV6-3, the J call TRBJ2-3; 10 bases map to TRBD2. The CDR3 runs to 16 residues. The ends lost 5 bases at V and 0 bases at J; junction bases unmatched: 5. From germline, CDR1 is MNHEY and CDR2 SVGEGT. DNA for the CDR3: TGTGCCAGCAGTGAACGACTAGCGGGCAGCACAGATACGCAGTATTTT. Protein: CASSERLAGSTDTQYF.